The next 7 T cell receptor beta chains were all read from a single sample in a study of tumor-infiltrating lymphocytes in oesophageal squamous cell carcinoma. MiXCR, applied by TCRdb to the PCR reads, yields one record per CDR3 protein. The table records 15,000 to 19,000 distinct CDR3 sequences, roughly 54% of them present only once. The sample was esophageal tumor tissue. All receptors come from a female donor with esophageal squamous cell carcinoma.

This clonotype was seen more than once but under ten times. The genes are TRBV7-2 and TRBJ2-4, with 9 nucleotides matching TRBD2. TRBJ2-7 matches the DNA end more closely, so the J call is doubtful. The CDR3 length is 16 residues. Germline V gene sequence: CDR1 SGHTA, CDR2 FQGNSA. The CDR3 coding sequence is TGTGCCAGCAGCTTAGCCGCGGGGGGGCAAGCCTACGAGCAGTACTTC. Protein product: CASSLAAGGQAYEQYF.

This clonotype occurred a few times. This chain connects TRBV7-4 to TRBJ2-6; the match to TRBD2 covers 9 bases. The J call may be wrong; the DNA end is better matched by TRBJ2-1. The germline V gene encodes CDR1 SGHVT and CDR2 SQSDAQ. The CDR3 spans 15 residues. Written as DNA, the CDR3 is TGTGCCAGCAGCTTCGGTCTAGCGGGACGGGGTGAGCAGTTCTTC. Translated, it gives CASSFGLAGRGEQFF.

This clonotype has ten or more counts. This chain links TRBV5-8 with TRBJ1-4, with TRBD1 matching over 8 bases. CDR3 length: 13 amino acids. Trimming took 5 bases from V and 7 from J; bases not matched to a gene: 4. Germline CDR1 SGHTS, CDR2 YDEGEE. DNA of the CDR3: TGTGCCAGCAGACGGACAGGGACTGAAAAACTGTTTTTT. Encoded protein: CASRRTGTEKLFF. Full variable domain (missing parts from reference TRBV5-8 and TRBJ1-4): EAGVTQSPTHLIKTRGQQATLRCSPISGHTSVYWYQQALGLGLQFLLWYDEGEERNRGNFPPRFSGRQFPNYSSELNVNALELEDSALYLCASRRTGTEKLFFGSGTQLSVL.

The CDR3 loop is CASSWVFEGTGGFYSGANVLTF. As DNA, the CDR3 is TGCGCCAGCAGTTGGGTTTTCGAGGGGACAGGGGGCTTTTACTCTGGGGCCAACGTCCTGACTTTC. This sequence joins TRBV10-1 and TRBJ2-6; 12 bases match TRBD1. J lost 0 bases, V lost 5 bases, and 17 bases had no gene match. Germline CDR1 is WNHNN and CDR2 is SYGVQD (reference sequence). The CDR3 contains 22 residues.

The V gene is TRBV14, the J gene TRBJ2-3, with 9 bases that match TRBD2. The last part of the DNA fits TRBJ2-5 better; the J call may be wrong. Germline CDR1 SGHDN, CDR2 FVKESK. The CDR3 loop spans 16 amino acids. CDR3 in amino acids: CASSQDRGRAVETQYF. Written as DNA, the CDR3 is TGTGCCAGCAGCCAAGATCGCGGGAGGGCCGTCGAGACCCAGTACTTC.

V and J are TRBV12-3 or TRBV12-4 and TRBJ2-1, with 7 bases identical to TRBD2. Trimming took 6 bases from V and 10 from J; bases not matched to a gene: 9. The CDR3 is made up of 13 amino acids. CDR3 region: CASSRGLFGEQFF. CDR3 coding DNA: TGTGCCAGCAGCCGGGGACTATTTGGGGAGCAGTTCTTC.

This clonotype was detected many times. The J gene is TRBJ2-3, the V gene TRBV12-3 or TRBV12-4; no reliable D call. This CDR3 has 11 residues. With 6 bases removed from V and 0 bases from J, the gap between germline ends came to 1 base. CDR3 nucleotide sequence: TGTGCCAGCAGGAGCACAGATACGCAGTATTTT. It translates to CASRSTDTQYF.